This is a list of T cell receptor beta chains from one sample in a study of vaccination and CD4 T cells after COVID-19. Using its own MiXCR run on the PCR reads, TCRdb lists one record per CDR3 protein. The profile covers some 9,700 distinct CDR3 sequences, with 60% to 75% appearing a single time and roughly 23% taken by the ten largest. Their antigens remain unidentified. The material sequenced was CD4+ T cells from blood, cultured in vitro. These TCRs come from a human donor in good health. Each CDR3 is given with its conserved first and last residue. D genes are given only for firm matches.

j_call cdr3_length d_call v_call cdr3_aa
TRBJ1-5 14 TRBD1 TRBV10-3 CAISEGTENQPQHF
TRBJ1-2 14 TRBD1 TRBV25-1 CASSAQGANYGYTF
TRBJ1-1 13 TRBD1 TRBV6-1 CASRPTGGYKSFF
TRBJ1-5 15 - TRBV6-1 CASIRGEFSNQPQHF
TRBJ1-2 16 - TRBV7-2 CASSFMTGQPNYGYTF
TRBJ1-1 14 - TRBV30 CAWSFPWGNTEAFF
TRBJ2-1 18 TRBD2 TRBV7-9 CASSSPRLLAGTYNEQFF
TRBJ2-5 15 TRBD2 TRBV11-2 CASSLGRGGKETQYF
TRBJ2-1 15 - TRBV11-3 CASSLAGSSYNEQFF
TRBJ1-2 17 - TRBV14 CASSRSAGEAFYYGYTF
TRBJ1-5 13 - TRBV7-9 CASSLPGNQPQHF
TRBJ2-7 14 TRBD2 TRBV27 CASSRHSGRYEQYF
TRBJ1-1 13 - TRBV7-9 CASQDSMNTEAFF
TRBJ2-3 14 - TRBV20-1 CSASGTTSTDTQYF
TRBJ1-1 16 TRBD1 TRBV2 CASSDRGQARNTEAFF
TRBJ1-5 12 - TRBV28 CASSQGNQPQHF
TRBJ2-7 14 - TRBV6-1 CASSEAGGRYEQYF
TRBJ1-2 17 - TRBV18 CASSPPFGASRNYGYTF
TRBJ2-5 13 - TRBV2 CASSADGRETQYF
TRBJ2-7 17 - TRBV7-2 CASSLVVSSGVSYEQYF
TRBJ1-5 14 TRBD1 TRBV7-2 CASSQGDVGQPQHF
TRBJ1-2 14 TRBD1 TRBV20-1 CSAYFRDRSYGYTF
TRBJ2-5 13 TRBD2 TRBV20-1 CSALTSGEETQYF
TRBJ1-1 17 TRBD1 TRBV10-3 CAISEPTGANGGTEAFF
TRBJ1-2 14 - TRBV12-3/TRBV12-4 CASSPTGQNYGYTF
TRBJ2-5 12 - TRBV5-1 CASSLWGETQYF
TRBJ1-1 14 - TRBV5-4 CASSLVGRTTEAFF
TRBJ1-6 14 - TRBV2 CASSETDSNSPLHF
TRBJ1-2 12 TRBD1 TRBV5-1 CASSVGTAGYTF
TRBJ2-7 16 TRBD2 TRBV4-2 CASSQARGAGNYEQYF